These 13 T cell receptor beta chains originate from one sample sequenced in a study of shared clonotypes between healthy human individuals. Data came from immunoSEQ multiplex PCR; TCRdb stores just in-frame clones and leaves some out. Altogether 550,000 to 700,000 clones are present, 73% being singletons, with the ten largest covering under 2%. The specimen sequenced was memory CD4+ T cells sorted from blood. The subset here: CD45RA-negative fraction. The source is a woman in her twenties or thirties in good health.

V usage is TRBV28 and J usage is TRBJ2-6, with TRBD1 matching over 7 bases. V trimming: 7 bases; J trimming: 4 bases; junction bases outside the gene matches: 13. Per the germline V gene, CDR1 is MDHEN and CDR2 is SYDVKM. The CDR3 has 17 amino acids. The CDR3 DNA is TGTGCCAGCACTTCCATATCACAGGGGTCGGGGGCCAACGTCCTGACTTTC. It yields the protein CASTSISQGSGANVLTF.

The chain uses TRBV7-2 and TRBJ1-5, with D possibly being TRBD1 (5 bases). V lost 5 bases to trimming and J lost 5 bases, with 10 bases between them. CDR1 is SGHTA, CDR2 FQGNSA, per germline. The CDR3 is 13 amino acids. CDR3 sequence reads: CASSEGVYQPQHF. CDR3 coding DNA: TGTGCCAGCAGCGAAGGGGTTTATCAGCCCCAGCATTTT. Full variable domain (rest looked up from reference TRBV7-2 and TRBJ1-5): GAGVSQSPSNKVTEKGKDVELRCDPISGHTALYWYRQSLGQGLEFLIYFQGNSAPDKSGLPSDRFSAERTGGSVSTLTIQRTQQEDSAVYLCASSEGVYQPQHFGDGTRLSIL.

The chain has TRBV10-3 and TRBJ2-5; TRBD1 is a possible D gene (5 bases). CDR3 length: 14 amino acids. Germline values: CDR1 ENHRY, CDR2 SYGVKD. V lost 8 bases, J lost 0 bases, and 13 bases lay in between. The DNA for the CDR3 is TGTGCCATCGGGGCTGGGGCCGACCAAGAGACCCAGTACTTC. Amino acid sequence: CAIGAGADQETQYF.

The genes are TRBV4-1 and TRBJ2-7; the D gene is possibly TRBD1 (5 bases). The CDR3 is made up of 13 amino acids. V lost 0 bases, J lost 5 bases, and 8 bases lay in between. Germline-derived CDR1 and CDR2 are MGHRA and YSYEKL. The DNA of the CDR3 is TGCGCCAGCAGCCAAGATATCAGGGACGAGCAGTACTTC. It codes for CASSQDIRDEQYF.

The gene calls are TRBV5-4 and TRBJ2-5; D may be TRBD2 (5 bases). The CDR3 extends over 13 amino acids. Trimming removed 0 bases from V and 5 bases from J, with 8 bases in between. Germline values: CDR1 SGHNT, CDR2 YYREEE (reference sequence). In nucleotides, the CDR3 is TGTGCCAGCAGCTTGGGAGGGTCTGAGACCCAGTACTTC. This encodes CASSLGGSETQYF. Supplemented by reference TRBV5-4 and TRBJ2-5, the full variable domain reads ETGVTQSPTHLIKTRGQQVTLRCSSQSGHNTVSWYQQALGQGPQFIFQYYREEENGRGNFPPRFSGLQFPNYSSELNVNALELDDSALYLCASSLGGSETQYFGPGTRLLVL.

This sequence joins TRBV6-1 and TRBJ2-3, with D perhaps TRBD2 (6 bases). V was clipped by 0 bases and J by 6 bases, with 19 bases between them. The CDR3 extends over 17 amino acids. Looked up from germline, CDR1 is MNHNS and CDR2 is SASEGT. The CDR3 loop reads CASSEASGGGSPDTQYF. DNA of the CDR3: TGTGCCAGCAGTGAAGCGTCCGGGGGAGGAAGTCCGGATACGCAGTATTTT.

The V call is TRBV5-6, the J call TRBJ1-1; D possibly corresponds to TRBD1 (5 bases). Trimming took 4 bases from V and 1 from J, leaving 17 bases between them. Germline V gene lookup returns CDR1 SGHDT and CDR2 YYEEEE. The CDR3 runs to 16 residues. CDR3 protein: CASSILIGHSNTEAFF. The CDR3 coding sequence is TGTGCCAGCAGCATCCTTATTGGACACTCGAACACTGAAGCTTTCTTT.

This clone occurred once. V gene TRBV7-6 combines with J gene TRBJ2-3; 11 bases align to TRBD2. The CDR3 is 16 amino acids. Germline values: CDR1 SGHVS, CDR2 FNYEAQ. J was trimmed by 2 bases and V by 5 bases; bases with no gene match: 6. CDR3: CASSPRLAGTTDTQYF. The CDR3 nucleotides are TGTGCCAGCAGCCCTCGACTAGCGGGAACCACAGATACGCAGTATTTT. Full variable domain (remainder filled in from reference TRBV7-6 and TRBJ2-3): GAGVSQSPRYKVTKRGQDVALRCDPISGHVSLYWYRQALGQGPEFLTYFNYEAQQDKSGLPNDRFSAERPEGSISTLTIQRTEQRDSAMYRCASSPRLAGTTDTQYFGPGTRLTVL.

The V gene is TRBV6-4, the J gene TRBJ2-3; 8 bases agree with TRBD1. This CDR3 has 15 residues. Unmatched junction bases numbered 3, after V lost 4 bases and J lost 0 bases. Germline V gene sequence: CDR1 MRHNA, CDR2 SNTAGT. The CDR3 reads CASSGQGSSTDTQYF. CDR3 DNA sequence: TGTGCCAGCAGTGGACAGGGGTCAAGCACAGATACGCAGTATTTT.

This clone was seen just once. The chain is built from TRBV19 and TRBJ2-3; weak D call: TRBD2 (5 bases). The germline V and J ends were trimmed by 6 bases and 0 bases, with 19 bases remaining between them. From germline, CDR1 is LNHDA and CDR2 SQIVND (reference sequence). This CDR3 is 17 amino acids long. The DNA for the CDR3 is TGTGCCAGTAGACTCGGGATGCGGCAGTCTAGCACAGATACGCAGTATTTT. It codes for CASRLGMRQSSTDTQYF.

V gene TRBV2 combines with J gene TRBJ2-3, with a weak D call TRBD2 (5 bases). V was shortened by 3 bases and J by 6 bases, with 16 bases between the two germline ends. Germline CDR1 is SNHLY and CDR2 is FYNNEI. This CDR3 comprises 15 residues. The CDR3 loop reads CASSDGGPRRDTQYF. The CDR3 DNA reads TGTGCCAGCAGTGACGGCGGGCCCCGCAGGGATACGCAGTATTTT.

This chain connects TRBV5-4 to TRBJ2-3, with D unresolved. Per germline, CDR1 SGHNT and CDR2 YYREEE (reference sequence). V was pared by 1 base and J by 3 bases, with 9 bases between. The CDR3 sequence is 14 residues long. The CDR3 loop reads CASSLSAGTDTQYF. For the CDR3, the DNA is TGTGCCAGCAGCTTGTCGGCCGGAACAGATACGCAGTATTTT.

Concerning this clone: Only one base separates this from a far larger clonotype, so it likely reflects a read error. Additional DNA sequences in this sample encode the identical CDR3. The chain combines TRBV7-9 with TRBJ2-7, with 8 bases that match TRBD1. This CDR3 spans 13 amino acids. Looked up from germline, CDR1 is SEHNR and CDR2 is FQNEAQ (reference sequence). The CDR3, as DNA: TGCGCCAGCAGCCATGGACAGGGCTACGAGCAGTACTTC. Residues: CASSHGQGYEQYF.